The rows below give T cell receptor beta chains drawn from one sample of a study of blood T cell dynamics during melanoma immunotherapy. Only in-frame clones appear in the TCRdb table, and some are missing; sequencing was by immunoSEQ multiplex PCR. The data contain some 15,000 clones, around 84% of them singletons. The specimen comprised blood, sampled from a patient treated with checkpoint blockade. These TCRs come from a human donor with melanoma. Each CDR3 is given with its conserved first and last residue.

v_gene,j_gene,len,CDR3aa
TRBV5-1,TRBJ2-3,13,CASSLGAGDTQYF
TRBV9,TRBJ2-1,14,CASSVQGSYNEQFF
TRBV2,TRBJ1-2,14,CASSQGTGGGGYTF
TRBV19,TRBJ1-5,15,CASSINRAGNQPQHF
TRBV6-6,TRBJ1-3,14,CASRSGRGGNTIYF
TRBV7-2,TRBJ1-2,14,CASRSGLFSYGYTF
TRBV18,TRBJ1-2,13,CASSPEVEDGYTF
TRBV5-1,TRBJ2-6,13,CASSLSPGKVLTF
TRBV21-1,TRBJ2-1,16,CASSNAGGRSYNEQFF
TRBV27,TRBJ1-6,15,CASSPQGARASPLHF
TRBV19,TRBJ2-5,16,CASSIATSGVLKTQYF
TRBV2,TRBJ2-5,12,CATTQGRETQYF
TRBV20-1,TRBJ2-1,11,CSAGDYSEQFF
TRBV19,TRBJ2-5,13,CASRNLGEETQYF
TRBV19,TRBJ1-5,16,CASTPAGTVGNQPQHF
TRBV19,TRBJ1-4,15,CASKGYGTGNEKLFF
TRBV23-1,TRBJ1-2,19,CASSQRDRYFFNYNYGYTF
TRBV5-1,TRBJ1-5,16,CASSSMGQGSEQPQHF
TRBV25-1,TRBJ1-1,11,CASRLNSEAFF
TRBV6-4,TRBJ2-1,16,CASSGVAGGDYNEQFF
TRBV19,TRBJ1-6,13,CASSIGTGSPLHF
TRBV4-3,TRBJ2-2,15,CASSQAGTTNGELFF
TRBV7-2,TRBJ2-7,13,CASSLKGGYEQYF
TRBV7-6,TRBJ2-2,15,CASSPRTGGIGELFF
TRBV14,TRBJ2-5,13,CASSRRIQETQYF
TRBV21-1,TRBJ2-2,12,CASHANTGELFF
TRBV18,TRBJ1-3,17,CASSPVLRGFSGNTIYF
TRBV7-9,TRBJ2-5,13,CASSIAGQETQYF
TRBV10-1,TRBJ1-3,13,CASSGQIGNTIYF
TRBV10-3,TRBJ2-1,13,CAISDSRNNEQFF
TRBV9,TRBJ2-1,15,CASSVSGASYNEQFF
TRBV5-1,TRBJ1-1,15,CASSPSGTHDTEAFF
TRBV19,TRBJ2-1,15,CASSRQQGRYNEQFF
TRBV7-2,TRBJ1-6,12,CASSLAVSPLHF
TRBV2,TRBJ1-2,14,CASASGTGEFGYTF
TRBV5-1,TRBJ2-3,15,CASSLGGLGTDTQYF
TRBV28,TRBJ1-4,15,CASSTADATNEKLFF
TRBV18,TRBJ2-2,15,CASGTTGGATGELFF
TRBV5-4,TRBJ2-3,16,CASSLLVSGNTDTQYF
TRBV7-2,TRBJ2-1,15,CASSLLAGSYNEQFF
TRBV7-9,TRBJ1-2,16,CASSSSEGTGGYGYTF
TRBV9,TRBJ1-1,15,CASSADRGPNTEAFF
TRBV11-2,TRBJ2-5,14,CASSQTGRGETQYF
TRBV7-2,TRBJ1-2,14,CASSPGGAPVGYTF
TRBV4-1,TRBJ1-5,13,CASSQDWSEPQHF
TRBV12-5,TRBJ1-5,15,CASGWSTGTNQPQHF
TRBV5-4,TRBJ2-2,17,CASSLDGRTGNTGELFF
TRBV15,TRBJ2-2,14,CATSGDRVGGELFF